This is a list of T cell receptor beta chains from one sample in a study of CD8 T cells in ankylosing spondylitis. TCRdb used MiXCR to reprocess the 5' RACE reads, holding one entry per CDR3 protein. The profile shows about 340,000 distinct CDR3 sequences, approximately 20% of them singletons. The sample comprised blood, either unsorted or a sorted T cell fraction (not recorded which). Receptors were obtained from a male donor with ankylosing spondylitis or in good health (not recorded which). Each CDR3 is given with its conserved first and last residue. Fields, in order: D gene, CDR3 length, J gene, V gene, clone size, CDR3 protein, CDR3 DNA. D genes are given only for firm matches. Clone size appears in some rows only: once, few, many, or a class for an expanded clone.

.,13,TRBJ1-1,TRBV20-1,few,CSARTGGTTEAFF,TGCAGTGCTAGAACCGGGGGGACCACTGAAGCTTTCTTT
TRBD1,15,TRBJ2-7,TRBV4-2,few,CASSQGVQGLGEQYF,TGTGCCAGCAGCCAAGGGGTACAGGGGTTGGGCGAGCAGTACTTC
.,13,TRBJ1-1,TRBV6-5,.,CASSYGRGTEAFF,TGTGCCAGCAGTTATGGCAGGGGAACTGAAGCTTTCTTT
TRBD2,13,TRBJ2-1,TRBV12-3/TRBV12-4,.,CASSSPGGGEQFF,TGTGCCAGCAGTTCCCCCGGGGGGGGTGAGCAGTTCTTC
.,15,TRBJ2-3,TRBV29-1,many,CVGSGVGGITDTQYF,TGCGTCGGGTCGGGGGTAGGCGGGATCACAGATACGCAGTATTTT
.,14,TRBJ2-1,TRBV4-1,few,CASSHRERGWEQFF,TGCGCCAGCAGCCACCGGGAAAGGGGCTGGGAGCAGTTCTTC
TRBD2,17,TRBJ2-7,TRBV2,few,CASSEVLLAGGPYEQYF,TGTGCCAGCAGTGAAGTCCTCCTAGCGGGGGGGCCTTACGAGCAGTACTTC
.,15,TRBJ2-7,TRBV7-9,.,CASSSTVDRTYEQYF,TGTGCCAGCAGCTCGACCGTGGACAGAACCTACGAGCAGTACTTC
TRBD2,16,TRBJ2-1,TRBV20-1,.,CSATLPLAGKGDEQFF,TGCAGTGCGACCCTCCCACTAGCGGGGAAGGGCGATGAGCAGTTCTTC
TRBD1,14,TRBJ2-1,TRBV10-3,once,CAISEAQGDNEQFF,TGTGCCATCAGTGAGGCTCAGGGGGACAATGAGCAGTTCTTC
TRBD1,15,TRBJ2-5,TRBV9,.,CASSVDLGQTETQYF,TGTGCCAGCAGCGTCGATTTGGGACAGACAGAGACCCAGTACTTC
TRBD2,15,TRBJ2-1,TRBV2,few,CASRWGGIVDREQFF,TGTGCCAGCAGGTGGGGGGGGATAGTAGACCGTGAGCAGTTCTTC
.,15,TRBJ1-4,TRBV25-1,.,CASSGSTRRHEKLFF,TGTGCCAGCAGTGGCTCGACAAGGAGGCATGAAAAACTGTTTTTT
TRBD1,18,TRBJ2-6,TRBV25-1,.,CASSPRTGATTGANVLTF,TGTGCCAGCAGTCCCCGGACAGGGGCGACCACTGGGGCCAACGTCCTGACTTTC
.,14,TRBJ2-7,TRBV3-1,.,CASSQVPVSYEQYF,TGTGCCAGCAGCCAAGTGCCAGTCTCCTACGAGCAGTACTTC
.,16,TRBJ2-3,TRBV9,many,CASSDHMKTSTDTQYF,TGTGCCAGCAGCGACCACATGAAAACTAGCACAGATACGCAGTATTTT
TRBD2,18,TRBJ2-3,TRBV4-1,.,CASSQDRERGIGTDTQYF,TGCGCCAGCAGCCAAGATCGGGAGCGGGGGATCGGTACAGATACGCAGTATTTT